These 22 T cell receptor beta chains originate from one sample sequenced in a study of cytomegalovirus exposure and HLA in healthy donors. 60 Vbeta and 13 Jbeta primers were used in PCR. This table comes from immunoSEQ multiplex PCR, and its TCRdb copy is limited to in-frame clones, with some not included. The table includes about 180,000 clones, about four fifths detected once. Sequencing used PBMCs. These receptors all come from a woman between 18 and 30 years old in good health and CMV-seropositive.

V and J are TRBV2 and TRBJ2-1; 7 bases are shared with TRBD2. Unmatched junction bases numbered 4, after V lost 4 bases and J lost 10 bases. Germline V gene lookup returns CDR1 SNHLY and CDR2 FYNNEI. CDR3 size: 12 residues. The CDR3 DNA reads TGTGCCAGCAGTGGTGGGGGGGAGGAGCAGTTCTTC. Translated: CASSGGGEEQFF.

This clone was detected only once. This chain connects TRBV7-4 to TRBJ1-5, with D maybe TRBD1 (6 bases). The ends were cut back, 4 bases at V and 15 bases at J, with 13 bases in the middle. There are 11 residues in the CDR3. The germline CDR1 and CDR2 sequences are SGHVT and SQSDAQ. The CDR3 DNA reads TGTGCCAGCAGCTGGACAGCAGCGATGCATTTT. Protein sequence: CASSWTAAMHF.

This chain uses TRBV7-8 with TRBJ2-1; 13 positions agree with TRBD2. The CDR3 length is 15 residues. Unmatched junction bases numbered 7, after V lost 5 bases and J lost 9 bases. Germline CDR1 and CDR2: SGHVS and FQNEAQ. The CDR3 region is CASSPGTSGVAEQFF. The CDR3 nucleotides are TGTGCCAGCAGCCCAGGGACTAGCGGGGTGGCTGAGCAGTTCTTC.

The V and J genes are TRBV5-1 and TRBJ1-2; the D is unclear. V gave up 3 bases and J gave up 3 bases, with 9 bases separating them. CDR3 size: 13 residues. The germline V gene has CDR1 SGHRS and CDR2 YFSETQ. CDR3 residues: CASSSSGDYGYTF. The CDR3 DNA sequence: TGCGCCAGCAGCTCCTCGGGAGACTATGGCTACACCTTC.

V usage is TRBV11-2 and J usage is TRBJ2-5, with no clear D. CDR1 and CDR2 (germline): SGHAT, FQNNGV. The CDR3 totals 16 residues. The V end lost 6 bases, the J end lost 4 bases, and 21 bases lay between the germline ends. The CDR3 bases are TGTGCCAGCAGTTTAACCCTTGGGCCGGCCCGAGAGACCCAGTACTTC. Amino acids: CASSLTLGPARETQYF.

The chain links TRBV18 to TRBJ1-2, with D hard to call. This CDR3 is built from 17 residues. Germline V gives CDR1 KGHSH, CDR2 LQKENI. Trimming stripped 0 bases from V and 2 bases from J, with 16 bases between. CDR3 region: CASSPPEGWSVNYGYTF. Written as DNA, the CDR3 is TGTGCCAGCTCACCACCGGAGGGTTGGTCTGTCAACTATGGCTACACCTTC. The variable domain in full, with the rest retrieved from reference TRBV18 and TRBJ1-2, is NAGVMQNPRHLVRRRGQEARLRCSPMKGHSHVYWYRQLPEEGLKFMVYLQKENIIDESGMPKERFSAEFPKEGPSILRIQQVVRGDSAAYFCASSPPEGWSVNYGYTFGSGTRLTVV.

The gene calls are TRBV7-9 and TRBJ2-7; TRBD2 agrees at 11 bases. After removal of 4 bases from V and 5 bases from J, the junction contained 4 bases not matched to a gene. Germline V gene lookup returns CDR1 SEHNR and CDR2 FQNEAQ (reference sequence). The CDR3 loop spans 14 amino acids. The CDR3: CASSSPSGGNEQYF. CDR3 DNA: TGTGCCAGCAGCTCTCCTAGCGGGGGGAACGAGCAGTACTTC.

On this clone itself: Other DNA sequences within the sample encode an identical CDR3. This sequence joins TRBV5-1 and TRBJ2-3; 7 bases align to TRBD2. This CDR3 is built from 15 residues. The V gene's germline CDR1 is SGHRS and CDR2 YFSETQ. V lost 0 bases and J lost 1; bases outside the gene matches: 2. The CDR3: CASSLGSGGTDTQYF. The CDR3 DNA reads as TGCGCCAGCAGCTTGGGAAGCGGGGGCACAGATACGCAGTATTTT.

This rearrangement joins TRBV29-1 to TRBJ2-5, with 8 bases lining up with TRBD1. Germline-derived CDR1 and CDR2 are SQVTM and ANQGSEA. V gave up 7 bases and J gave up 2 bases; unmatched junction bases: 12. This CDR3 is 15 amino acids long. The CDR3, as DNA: TGCAGCGCACTGGACAGGGAAACTTTTCAAGAGACCCAGTACTTC. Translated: CSALDRETFQETQYF.

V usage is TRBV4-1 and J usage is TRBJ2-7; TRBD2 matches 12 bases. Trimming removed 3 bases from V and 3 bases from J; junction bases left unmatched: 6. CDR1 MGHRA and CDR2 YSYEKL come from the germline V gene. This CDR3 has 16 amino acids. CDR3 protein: CASSQRTSGDLYEQYF. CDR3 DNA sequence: TGCGCCAGCAGCCAGAGGACTAGCGGGGATCTCTACGAGCAGTACTTC.

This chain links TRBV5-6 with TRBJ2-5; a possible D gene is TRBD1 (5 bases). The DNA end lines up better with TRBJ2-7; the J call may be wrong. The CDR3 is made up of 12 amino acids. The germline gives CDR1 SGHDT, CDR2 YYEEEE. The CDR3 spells CASSLDSSEQYF. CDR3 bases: TGTGCCAGCAGCTTAGACAGTTCCGAGCAGTACTTC.

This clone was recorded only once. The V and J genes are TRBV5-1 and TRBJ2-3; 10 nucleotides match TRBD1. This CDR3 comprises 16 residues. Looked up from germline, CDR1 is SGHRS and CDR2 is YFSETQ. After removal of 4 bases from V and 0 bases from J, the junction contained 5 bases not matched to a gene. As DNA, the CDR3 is TGCGCCAGCAGCCCGGGACAGGGGCCTAGCACAGATACGCAGTATTTT. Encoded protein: CASSPGQGPSTDTQYF.

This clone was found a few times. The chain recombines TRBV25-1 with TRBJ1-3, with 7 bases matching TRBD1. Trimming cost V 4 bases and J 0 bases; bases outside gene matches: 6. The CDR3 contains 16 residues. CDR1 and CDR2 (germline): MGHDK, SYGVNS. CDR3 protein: CASSAQQGYSGNTIYF. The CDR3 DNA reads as TGTGCCAGCAGTGCGCAACAGGGGTACTCTGGAAACACCATATATTTT.

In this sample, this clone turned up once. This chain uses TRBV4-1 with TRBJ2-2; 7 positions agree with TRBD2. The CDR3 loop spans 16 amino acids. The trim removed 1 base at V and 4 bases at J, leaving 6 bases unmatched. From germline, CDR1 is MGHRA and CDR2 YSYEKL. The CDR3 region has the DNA TGCGCCAGCAGCCAAGGGGAGGGGCCGGGCACCGGGGAGCTGTTTTTT. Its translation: CASSQGEGPGTGELFF.

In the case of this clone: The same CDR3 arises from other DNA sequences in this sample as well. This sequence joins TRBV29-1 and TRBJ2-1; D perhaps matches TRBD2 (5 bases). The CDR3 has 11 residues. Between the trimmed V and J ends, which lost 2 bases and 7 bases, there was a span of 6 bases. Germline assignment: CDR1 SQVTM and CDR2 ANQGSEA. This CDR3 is CSVERGNEQFF. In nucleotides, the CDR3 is TGCAGCGTTGAAAGAGGGAATGAGCAGTTCTTC.

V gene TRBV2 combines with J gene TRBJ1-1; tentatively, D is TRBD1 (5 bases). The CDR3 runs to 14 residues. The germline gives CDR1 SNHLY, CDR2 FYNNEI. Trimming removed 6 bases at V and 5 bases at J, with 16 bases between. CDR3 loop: CASRFLGGGTEAFF. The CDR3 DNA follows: TGTGCCAGCAGATTCCTCGGGGGAGGGACTGAAGCTTTCTTT.

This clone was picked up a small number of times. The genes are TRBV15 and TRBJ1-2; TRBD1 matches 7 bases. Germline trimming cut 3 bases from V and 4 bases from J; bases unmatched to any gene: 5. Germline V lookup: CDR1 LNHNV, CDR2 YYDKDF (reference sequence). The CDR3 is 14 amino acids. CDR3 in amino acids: CATSSAGQVYGYTF. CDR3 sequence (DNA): TGTGCCACCAGCAGCGCCGGACAGGTCTATGGCTACACCTTC.

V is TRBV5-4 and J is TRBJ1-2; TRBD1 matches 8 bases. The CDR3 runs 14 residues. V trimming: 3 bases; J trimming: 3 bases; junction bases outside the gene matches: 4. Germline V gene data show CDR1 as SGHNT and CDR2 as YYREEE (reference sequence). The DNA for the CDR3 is TGTGCCAGCAGCTCCGGGACAGGATACTATGGCTACACCTTC. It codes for CASSSGTGYYGYTF.

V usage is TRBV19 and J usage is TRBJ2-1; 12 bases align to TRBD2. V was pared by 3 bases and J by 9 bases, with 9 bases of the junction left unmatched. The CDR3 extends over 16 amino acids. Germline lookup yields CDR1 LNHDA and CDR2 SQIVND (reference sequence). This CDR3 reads CASSIGASGGASEQFF. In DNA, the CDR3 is TGTGCCAGTAGTATTGGGGCTAGCGGGGGGGCGAGTGAGCAGTTCTTC.

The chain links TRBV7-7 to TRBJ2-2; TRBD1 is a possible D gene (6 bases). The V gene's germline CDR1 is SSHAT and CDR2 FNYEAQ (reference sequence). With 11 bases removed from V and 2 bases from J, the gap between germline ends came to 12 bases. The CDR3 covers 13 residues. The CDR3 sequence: CAAGAGNTGELFF. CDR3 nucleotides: TGTGCCGCAGGGGCAGGAAACACCGGGGAGCTGTTTTTT. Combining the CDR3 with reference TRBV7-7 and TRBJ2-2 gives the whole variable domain GAGVSQSPRYKVTKRGQDVTLRCDPISSHATLYWYQQALGQGPEFLTYFNYEAQPDKSGLPSDRFSAERPEGSISTLTIQRTEQRDSAMYRCAAGAGNTGELFFGEGSRLTVL.

The CDR3 reads CASSQDSLRWTEAFF. CDR3 sequence (DNA): TGTGCCAGCAGCCAAGATTCCCTTAGATGGACTGAAGCTTTCTTT. The chain employs TRBV4-2 and TRBJ1-1; D remains unclear. Deletions cut 0 bases from V and 5 bases from J, with 13 bases between. Per germline, CDR1 LGHNA and CDR2 YNFKEQ. This CDR3 has 15 amino acids.

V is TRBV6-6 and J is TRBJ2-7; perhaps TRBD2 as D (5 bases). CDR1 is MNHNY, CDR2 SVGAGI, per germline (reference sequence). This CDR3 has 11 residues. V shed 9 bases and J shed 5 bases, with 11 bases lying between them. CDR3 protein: CASSGNHEQYF. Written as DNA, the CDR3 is TGTGCCAGTTCCGGGAACCACGAGCAGTACTTC.